This T cell receptor (beta chain) was obtained from a study of beta chain features in type 1 diabetes. Regarding the study as a whole: Any role of HLA type in TCRB rearrangement remained unresolved here. Researchers report that Type 1 diabetes patients had moderately but significantly shorter TCRB CDR3s across all four CD4+ subsets. Patients showed naive, central memory and Treg TCRB repertoires that appeared more similar than those of healthy donors.

Sequencing targeted expressed TCRB transcripts, as all isolated RNA had been reverse transcribed. The protocol was immunoSEQ multiplex PCR, while the TCRdb copy is restricted to in-frame clones and leaves out a portion. The profile shows hundreds of thousands of clones, 10% to 15% of them singletons. This clone was counted a few times. Its antigen is still unknown. CDR3 size: 14 residues. V lost 3 bases, J lost 2 bases, and 11 bases lay in between. Germline V gene data show CDR1 as SGDLS and CDR2 as YYNGEE. V is TRBV9 and J is TRBJ1-2; no firm D call. This TCR was recovered from a young woman with type 1 diabetes. The sample consisted of naive CD4+ T cells from blood. The CDR3 nucleotides are TGTGCCAGCAGCGGGGCAGCTAAGAACTATGGCTACACCTTC. As protein: CASSGAAKNYGYTF.